The entry below gives a single T cell receptor (beta chain) sequence along with its context. Its specificity is not known. This entry belongs to a study of T cell responses to AZD1222 COVID-19 vaccine. Findings and caveats of the study: At baseline, just 6 or 7 AZD1222 recipients tested seropositive. Donors were chiefly white British, with a greater number of females, and clonal diversity was perhaps underestimated.

Some clones are missing from TCRdb's copy, which holds only in-frame ones; the method was immunoSEQ multiplex PCR. This sample has tens of thousands of clones, with 87% found just once. In germline, CDR1 is ENHRY, CDR2 SYGVKD. This CDR3 region has 16 residues. V lost 2 bases and J 3 bases, leaving 11 bases between the germline ends. The receptor was derived from an adult in good health. The V and J genes are TRBV10-3 and TRBJ1-6, with TRBD1 as a possible D gene (6 bases). The sequencing here drew on peripheral blood, taken on day 0 of AZD1222 vaccination. CDR3 nucleotides: TGTGCCATCAGTGAGCGGGGGGCTGGCTATAATTCACCCCTCCACTTT. It is translated as CAISERGAGYNSPLHF.